This entry concerns a single T cell receptor (beta chain). Its antigen is as yet unknown. Sequencing was performed with immunoSEQ multiplex PCR; in TCRdb, only in-frame clones are kept and a portion is missing. Here the sample spans over a million clones, approximately 98.5% being singletons. This sample was taken from a study of shared clonotypes between healthy human individuals. The study's findings and limits: Generation probabilities were higher for clonotypes shared across all four sorted-subset donors than for unshared ones. Shared clonotypes: about 5.3% naive CD4, roughly 3.5% naive CD8, 2.3% memory CD4, 0.35% to 0.5% memory CD8. Naive subsets typically showed greater estimated richness than memory subsets.

With 10 bases clipped from V and 4 bases from J, the junction kept 7 bases outside the gene matches. Germline CDR1 and CDR2: WSHSY and SAAADI. The CDR3 loop spans 14 amino acids. The chain is built from TRBV10-2 and TRBJ2-2, with 9 positions matching TRBD1. Sequenced material: naive CD4+ T cells sorted from blood. Subset denoted: CD45RA+ positively selected. The receptor was derived from a man aged 30 to 39 in good health. The CDR3 reads CATRDRAGTGELFF. The CDR3 DNA sequence: TGCGCCACCCGGGACAGGGCGGGCACCGGGGAGCTGTTTTTT.